Below are 9 T cell receptor beta chains sequenced from a single sample in a study of identical twins. Using its own MiXCR run on the 5' RACE reads, TCRdb lists one record per CDR3 protein. Here the sample spans 260,000 or so distinct CDR3 sequences, about 7.5% being singletons. This sample was shared with a second study, whose subject was yellow fever vaccine responses in identical twins.

Specimen: CD8+ T cells sorted from blood. These receptors were taken from a woman aged 18-29 years in good health.

This clonotype was seen a handful of times. The V call is TRBV7-8, the J call TRBJ2-1; 12 bases map to TRBD2. CDR1 and CDR2 (germline): SGHVS, FQNEAQ. With 5 bases clipped from V and 7 bases from J, the junction kept 12 bases outside the gene matches. CDR3 length: 17 amino acids. In DNA form, the CDR3 reads TGTGCCAGCAGCCGGCCCGACCTAGCGGGAGGGACAAATGAGCAGTTCTTC. Amino acids: CASSRPDLAGGTNEQFF. Supplemented by reference TRBV7-8 and TRBJ2-1, the full variable domain reads GAGVSQSPRYKVAKRGQDVALRCDPISGHVSLFWYQQALGQGPEFLTYFQNEAQLDKSGLPSDRFFAERPEGSVSTLKIQRTQQEDSAVYLCASSRPDLAGGTNEQFFGPGTRLTVL.

This clonotype occurred many times. This chain connects TRBV5-1 to TRBJ1-1, with 7 bases identical to TRBD1. The CDR3 loop spans 15 amino acids. The germline gives CDR1 SGHRS, CDR2 YFSETQ. The trim removed 0 bases at V and 5 bases at J, leaving 7 bases unmatched. The CDR3 nucleotides read TGCGCCAGCAGCTTGGGATCGGGGACAGTTACTGAAGCTTTCTTT. It encodes CASSLGSGTVTEAFF.

The chain uses TRBV27 and TRBJ1-6; no reliable D call. CDR1 MNHEY and CDR2 SMNVEV come from the germline V gene (reference sequence). The CDR3 consists of 14 residues. The V gene lost 2 bases and the J gene lost 7 bases, with 9 bases spanning the gap. In DNA form, the CDR3 reads TGTGCCAGCAGTTTAGTCAGGAAAAATTCACCCCTCCACTTT. Translating gives CASSLVRKNSPLHF.

There are many counts of this clonotype. CDR3 sequence reads: CASSDGLSATDTQYF. DNA of the CDR3: TGTGCCAGCAGTGATGGGTTGAGTGCGACAGATACGCAGTATTTT. The chain joins TRBV2 to TRBJ2-3; D is ambiguous. CDR1 and CDR2 (germline): SNHLY, FYNNEI. This CDR3 is built from 15 residues. Deletions cut 3 bases from V and 3 bases from J, with 13 bases between.

The chain uses TRBV11-2 and TRBJ2-5; no clear D gene. The CDR3 totals 15 residues. V lost 0 bases, J lost 0 bases, and 8 bases lay in between. Germline V lookup: CDR1 SGHAT, CDR2 FQNNGV. The CDR3 DNA follows: TGTGCCAGCAGCTTAGAAGGGCGATACCAAGAGACCCAGTACTTC. Protein product: CASSLEGRYQETQYF.

The chain carries TRBV12-3 or TRBV12-4 and TRBJ2-2; 7 positions match TRBD1. The CDR3 contains 18 residues. Unmatched junction bases numbered 15, after V lost 5 bases and J lost 3 bases. The CDR3 loop reads CASSPFDRAIGDTGELFF. The DNA for the CDR3 is TGTGCCAGCAGTCCCTTCGACAGGGCCATAGGGGACACCGGGGAGCTGTTTTTT.

The chain is built from TRBV28 and TRBJ1-5; no clear D. This CDR3 is 12 amino acids long. Germline V CDR1 and CDR2: MDHEN, SYDVKM. Trimming removed 3 bases from V and 9 bases from J, with 9 bases in between. DNA for the CDR3: TGTGCCAGCAGTTTCCCCGGCCCGCCCCAGCATTTT. Translated, it gives CASSFPGPPQHF.

This clonotype appeared many times. The chain links TRBV4-1 to TRBJ1-5; 7 bases match TRBD1. Germline V lookup: CDR1 MGHRA, CDR2 YSYEKL. The length of the CDR3 is 19 residues. The ends lost 0 bases at V and 2 bases at J; junction bases unmatched: 13. CDR3 nucleotide sequence: TGCGCCAGCAGCCAAGATGTGCGTTTAGGGGGCTATGGCAATCAGCCCCAGCATTTT. Translated, it gives CASSQDVRLGGYGNQPQHF.

This clonotype came up a few times. The gene calls are TRBV6-1 and TRBJ2-2, with 12 bases fitting TRBD2. Germline V gene sequence: CDR1 MNHNS, CDR2 SASEGT. The CDR3 runs 15 residues. V was clipped by 5 bases and J by 6 bases; unmatched bases: 4. CDR3 coding DNA: TGTGCCAGCAGTCCTAGCGGGGGGGCTTCCGGGGAGCTGTTTTTT. Protein product: CASSPSGGASGELFF.